The clone carrying this T cell receptor beta chain was seen a few times. The sample comes from a study of blood T cell repertoires in COVID-19. This CDR3 comprises 13 residues. In germline, CDR1 is KGHDR, CDR2 SFDVKD. V lost 9 bases to trimming and J lost 5 bases, with 12 bases between them. Original methodology: How many nucleated cells were present was estimated from reference gene primer amplification. Using immunoSEQ multiplex PCR, the repertoire was profiled, and TCRdb retains in-frame clones only, with some absent. Clonal size and the V and J genes are those of that table, whereas D and trimming came from the DNA. The table has around 150,000 clones, 70% to 90% seen once.

This chain uses TRBV24-1 with TRBJ2-2; TRBD1 is a possible D gene (6 bases). Material for sequencing was peripheral blood. The sequence was obtained from an older man with acute or convalescent COVID-19. The CDR3 here is CATEDSPTGELFF. Written as DNA, the CDR3 is TGTGCCACCGAGGACAGTCCAACCGGGGAGCTGTTTTTT.